One and the same sample provided the 30 T cell receptor beta chains below, sequenced in a study of cytomegalovirus exposure and HLA in healthy donors. The PCR had 60 Vbeta and 13 Jbeta primers. Assay used: immunoSEQ multiplex PCR; TCRdb lists only in-frame clones, some missing. Of under 200,000 clones listed, about 80% are singletons. Sequenced input: PBMCs. Receptors were obtained from a woman aged 45-65 years in good health and CMV-seronegative.

The chain links TRBV7-8 to TRBJ2-7; 9 bases are a match to TRBD1. V shed 4 bases, J shed 5 bases, and the junction held 15 bases outside the gene matches. CDR3 length: 17 residues. Germline values: CDR1 SGHVS, CDR2 FQNEAQ. The CDR3 region is CASSYTPTGTGSNEQYF. CDR3 nucleotides: TGTGCCAGCAGCTACACCCCCACCGGGACAGGGAGCAACGAGCAGTACTTC.

This clone was seen ten or more times. The V and J genes are TRBV30 and TRBJ1-1, with D uncertain. The CDR3 has 11 amino acids. V shed 8 bases and J shed 6 bases, with 13 bases lying between them. In germline, CDR1 is GTSNPN, CDR2 SVGIG (reference sequence). This chain's CDR3 is CAGLRRAEAFF. The DNA of the CDR3 is TGTGCCGGTCTTAGACGGGCTGAAGCTTTCTTT.

This rearrangement joins TRBV7-8 to TRBJ2-1, with 9 bases matching TRBD2. Losses at the gene ends were 0 bases for V and 7 bases for J; bases not matched to a gene: 16. The CDR3 has 19 residues. Germline assignment: CDR1 SGHVS and CDR2 FQNEAQ. CDR3: CASSLAFRGRGGSWNEQFF. The CDR3 nucleotides are TGTGCCAGCAGCTTAGCGTTTCGTGGGCGGGGGGGTAGTTGGAATGAGCAGTTCTTC.

V usage is TRBV28 and J usage is TRBJ2-7; D is unresolved. The CDR3 has 12 residues. V was shortened by 3 bases and J by 2 bases, with 5 bases between the two germline ends. Germline V lookup: CDR1 MDHEN, CDR2 SYDVKM. CDR3 in DNA: TGTGCCAGCAGTTTCCCCACCTACGAGCAGTACTTC. Translated, it gives CASSFPTYEQYF.

This clone was detected only a few times. The chain combines TRBV5-1 with TRBJ2-3, with 13 nucleotides matching TRBD2. The V gene end was trimmed by 0 bases and the J gene end by 2 bases; junction bases not matched to a gene: 3. Germline assignment: CDR1 SGHRS and CDR2 YFSETQ. This CDR3 spans 17 amino acids. Here the CDR3 DNA reads TGCGCCAGCAGCTTGGGGACTAGCGGGGGACCCACAGATACGCAGTATTTT. Its translation: CASSLGTSGGPTDTQYF.

The gene calls are TRBV5-6 and TRBJ1-5; 7 bases are shared with TRBD1. The CDR3 length is 15 residues. V shed 2 bases and J 2 bases; nucleotides not matched to a gene: 4. Germline CDR1 and CDR2: SGHDT and YYEEEE. CDR3 sequence: CASSFTGVGNQPQHF. CDR3 DNA: TGTGCCAGCAGCTTTACAGGGGTCGGCAATCAGCCCCAGCATTTT.

The chain links TRBV18 to TRBJ1-1; D remains ambiguous. Looked up from germline, CDR1 is KGHSH and CDR2 is LQKENI. The CDR3 is made up of 13 amino acids. Trimming took 1 base from V and 5 from J, leaving 8 bases between them. The CDR3 protein is CASSPRAVTEAFF. CDR3 nucleotides: TGTGCCAGCTCACCACGGGCAGTGACTGAAGCTTTCTTT.

The gene calls are TRBV5-1 and TRBJ2-1; TRBD2 matches at 13 bases. With V trimmed by 4 bases and J by 0 bases, 10 bases remained unmatched. This CDR3 comprises 19 residues. CDR1 SGHRS and CDR2 YFSETQ come from the germline V gene. The chain's CDR3 is CASSVPGLAGTSSYNEQFF. The CDR3 nucleotides are TGCGCCAGCAGCGTCCCGGGACTAGCGGGAACCAGCTCCTACAATGAGCAGTTCTTC.

The sample holds one count of this clone. The chain joins TRBV27 to TRBJ2-1, with TRBD2 matching 11 bases. V trimming: 3 bases; J trimming: 2 bases; junction bases outside the gene matches: 6. Germline V gene data show CDR1 as MNHEY and CDR2 as SMNVEV (reference sequence). This CDR3 is built from 17 residues. CDR3 nucleotide sequence: TGTGCCAGCAGTTTGTCCCCGGGACTAGCGGCCTACAATGAGCAGTTCTTC. It specifies CASSLSPGLAAYNEQFF.

The CDR3 nucleotides read TGCAGCGTTGCGGGAGGTACCGGGGAGCTGTTTTTT. It translates to CSVAGGTGELFF. The gene calls are TRBV29-1 and TRBJ2-2, with TRBD2 matching 7 bases. Trimming cost V 4 bases and J 5 bases; bases outside gene matches: 1. This CDR3 has 12 amino acids. CDR1 is SQVTM and CDR2 is ANQGSEA in the germline V gene.

The chain is built from TRBV11-3 and TRBJ2-2, with 8 nucleotides matching TRBD1. CDR1 and CDR2 from the germline V gene are SGHNT and YENEEA. The CDR3 consists of 14 residues. V lost 5 bases and J lost 4; bases outside the gene matches: 3. CDR3 in amino acids: CASSEDRVTGELFF. The CDR3 coding sequence is TGTGCCAGCAGCGAGGACAGGGTCACCGGGGAGCTGTTTTTT.

The chain has TRBV10-3 and TRBJ2-7; 11 bases align to TRBD2. V shed 8 bases, J shed 3 bases, and the junction held 6 bases outside the gene matches. The CDR3 covers 14 residues. Looked up from germline, CDR1 is ENHRY and CDR2 is SYGVKD. CDR3 sequence: CAIAIAGGGYEQYF. In DNA form, the CDR3 reads TGTGCCATCGCGATAGCGGGAGGGGGCTACGAGCAGTACTTC.

The J gene is TRBJ2-1, the V gene TRBV15, with 9 bases identical to TRBD2. CDR1 LNHNV and CDR2 YYDKDF come from the germline V gene (reference sequence). Trimming at V came to 0 bases and at J to 8 bases, leaving 5 bases not matched to a gene. The CDR3 spans 15 residues. In DNA, the CDR3 is TGTGCCACCAGCAGAGATGCTAGCGGGACCGATGAGCAGTTCTTC. Encoded protein: CATSRDASGTDEQFF.

This rearrangement joins TRBV5-1 to TRBJ2-3; D is possibly TRBD2 (6 bases). V lost 0 bases to trimming and J lost 4 bases, with 9 bases between them. CDR3 size: 14 residues. Germline V gives CDR1 SGHRS, CDR2 YFSETQ. For the CDR3, the DNA is TGCGCCAGCAGCTTGGTCGGCGGGGCAGATACGCAGTATTTT. Its protein product is CASSLVGGADTQYF.

Concerning this clone itself: The junction and the germline gene differ at one end; a read error may be behind it. The chain carries TRBV7-7 and TRBJ2-1; D gene ambiguous. Germline V gives CDR1 SSHAT, CDR2 FNYEAQ (reference sequence). CDR3 size: 13 residues. The CDR3 region is CASSLNYDNEQFF. CDR3 in DNA: TGTGCTAGCAGCTTAAACTATGACAATGAGCAGTTCTTC.

V and J are TRBV30 and TRBJ1-2; a weak D match, TRBD1 (5 bases). The germline V and J ends were trimmed by 3 bases and 10 bases, with 15 bases remaining between them. The CDR3 spans 12 residues. Germline lookup yields CDR1 GTSNPN and CDR2 SVGIG (reference sequence). The DNA for the CDR3 is TGTGCCTGGAGCCGGTCAGGGTTATTCTACACCTTC. It codes for CAWSRSGLFYTF.

The V gene is TRBV6-6, the J gene TRBJ2-7; D is possibly TRBD2 (7 bases). With 7 bases removed from V and 3 bases from J, the gap between germline ends came to 19 bases. The CDR3 totals 15 residues. CDR1 is MNHNY, CDR2 SVGAGI, per germline (reference sequence). The CDR3 sequence: CASTLSGGGGYEQYF. For the CDR3, the DNA is TGTGCCAGCACCCTTTCGGGGGGCGGCGGCTACGAGCAGTACTTC.

This rearrangement joins TRBV18 to TRBJ2-7, with TRBD2 matching over 12 bases. V trimming: 2 bases; J trimming: 5 bases; junction bases outside the gene matches: 10. The CDR3 extends over 17 amino acids. Germline V lookup: CDR1 KGHSH, CDR2 LQKENI. CDR3 bases: TGTGCCAGCTCACCAATAAAAGGGACTAGCGGGTCGGACGAGCAGTACTTC. Protein product: CASSPIKGTSGSDEQYF.

This chain connects TRBV7-9 to TRBJ1-4; tentatively, D is TRBD1 (5 bases). The length of the CDR3 is 12 residues. Germline V lookup: CDR1 SEHNR, CDR2 FQNEAQ (reference sequence). Trimming cost V 2 bases and J 8 bases, with 6 bases left between them. CDR3 loop: CASSLRGEKLFF. As DNA, the CDR3 is TGTGCCAGCAGCTTAAGGGGAGAAAAACTGTTTTTT.

The chain has TRBV10-3 and TRBJ1-1; 11 positions agree with TRBD1. V shed 0 bases and J 1 base; nucleotides not matched to a gene: 4. Per germline, CDR1 ENHRY and CDR2 SYGVKD. This CDR3 is built from 17 residues. The CDR3 region has the DNA TGTGCCATCAGTGAGTCGAGGACAGGGGGCGGGAACACTGAAGCTTTCTTT. This sequence encodes CAISESRTGGGNTEAFF.

This clone was recorded only once. The chain combines TRBV10-3 with TRBJ2-1, with 11 bases that match TRBD2. CDR3 size: 13 residues. The germline V gene has CDR1 ENHRY and CDR2 SYGVKD. J was trimmed by 12 bases and V by 6 bases; bases with no gene match: 7. The CDR3 DNA is TGTGCCATCAGCGGACTAGCGGGTAGGCTGCAGTTCTTC. Translation gives CAISGLAGRLQFF.

The chain recombines TRBV5-4 with TRBJ2-3; D might be TRBD1 (5 bases). Germline V gene sequence: CDR1 SGHNT, CDR2 YYREEE (reference sequence). V lost 2 bases and J lost 5, with 15 bases in between. This CDR3 has 15 amino acids. The CDR3 spells CASSFGGATLDTQYF. The CDR3, as DNA: TGTGCCAGCAGCTTTGGTGGGGCAACCTTAGATACGCAGTATTTT.

The chain joins TRBV5-1 to TRBJ1-1, with a possible D match to TRBD1 (6 bases). Trimming removed 4 bases at V and 3 bases at J, with 13 bases between. Germline V gives CDR1 SGHRS, CDR2 YFSETQ. This CDR3 contains 14 residues. The CDR3 is CASSPIAGDTEAFF. For the CDR3, the DNA is TGCGCCAGCAGCCCCATAGCAGGGGACACTGAAGCTTTCTTT.

This clone was observed a handful of times. J is TRBJ1-2 and V is TRBV5-1, with 8 bases matching TRBD1. V trimming: 4 bases; J trimming: 3 bases; junction bases outside the gene matches: 2. CDR3 length: 13 amino acids. From germline, CDR1 is SGHRS and CDR2 YFSETQ. CDR3 protein: CASSPGQDYGYTF. CDR3 coding DNA: TGCGCCAGCAGCCCGGGACAGGACTATGGCTACACCTTC.

This clone was detected a few times. The chain employs TRBV18 and TRBJ1-1; D gene unclear. This CDR3 contains 13 residues. The V end lost 4 bases, the J end lost 0 bases, and 6 bases lay between the germline ends. Germline V gives CDR1 KGHSH, CDR2 LQKENI. The CDR3 loop is CASSLDLNTEAFF. In DNA, the CDR3 is TGTGCCAGCTCACTTGACTTGAACACTGAAGCTTTCTTT.

This chain uses TRBV15 with TRBJ2-3; 12 bases are a match to TRBD2. The CDR3 loop spans 16 amino acids. Germline V CDR1 and CDR2: LNHNV, YYDKDF (reference sequence). Germline trimming cut 3 bases from V and 1 base from J; bases unmatched to any gene: 2. The CDR3 sequence: CATSRRLAGGTDTQYF. CDR3 DNA sequence: TGTGCCACCAGCAGGAGACTAGCGGGGGGCACAGATACGCAGTATTTT.

J is TRBJ2-3 and V is TRBV9; 8 bases agree with TRBD2. The J segment lost 13 bases and the V segment lost 1 base, leaving 8 bases of the junction unmatched. The CDR3 runs 13 residues. Germline CDR1 is SGDLS and CDR2 is YYNGEE. The CDR3 nucleotides read TGTGCCAGCAGCGTAAACGCCGGGACTAGTGAGTATTTT. Translated, it gives CASSVNAGTSEYF.

V usage is TRBV6-1 and J usage is TRBJ1-5, with D tentatively TRBD1 (5 bases). The germline gives CDR1 MNHNS, CDR2 SASEGT. V lost 3 bases and J 4 bases, leaving 13 bases between the germline ends. The CDR3 is 15 residues long. In DNA form, the CDR3 reads TGTGCCAGCAGTGATCCGGGACGGGGGAATCAGCCCCAGCATTTT. It codes for CASSDPGRGNQPQHF.

The CDR3 loop is CASSLQGPTEAFF. CDR3 nucleotides: TGTGCCAGTAGTCTACAGGGGCCCACTGAAGCTTTCTTT. The chain joins TRBV19 to TRBJ1-1; 7 bases agree with TRBD1. From germline, CDR1 is LNHDA and CDR2 SQIVND (reference sequence). V shed 5 bases and J 4 bases; nucleotides not matched to a gene: 4. The CDR3 has 13 residues.

V and J are TRBV19 and TRBJ2-7; 10 nucleotides match TRBD2. The V and J ends lost 3 bases and 6 bases, in that order; junction bases with no gene match: 8. Germline V CDR1 and CDR2: LNHDA, SQIVND (reference sequence). The CDR3 has 15 residues. DNA of the CDR3: TGTGCCAGTAGTATGGGCGGCTTAGCGGGAGGCGAGCAGTACTTC. The encoded protein is CASSMGGLAGGEQYF.